A selection of T cell receptor beta chains follows, all from one sample in a study of blood T cell repertoires in COVID-19. The repertoire was sequenced with immunoSEQ multiplex PCR; TCRdb's copy has only in-frame clones and lacks some. The profile shows more than 250,000 clones, 87% of them singletons. Sample: peripheral blood. The receptors were sampled from a middle-aged man with active or convalescent COVID-19. CDR3s include the opening cysteine and the closing phenylalanine or tryptophan. D genes are given only for firm matches. Size tells how often a clone was seen (once, few, many) or the class of an expanded clone, and some rows leave it out.

TRBD1	TRBV3-1/TRBV3-2	-	TRBJ1-1	CASSLSITGGDGAFF	TGTGCCAGCAGCCTGTCCATAACAGGGGGCGACGGAGCTTTCTTT
TRBD2	TRBV6-1	-	TRBJ2-1	CASATSGGILEQFF	TGTGCCAGTGCCACTAGCGGGGGTATTTTGGAGCAGTTCTTC
TRBD1	TRBV24-1	-	TRBJ2-1	CATSARPGQGAQSSGNEQFF	TGTGCCACCAGTGCACGACCGGGACAGGGGGCGCAAAGTTCGGGCAATGAGCAGTTCTTC
-	TRBV10-1	-	TRBJ2-7	CASSESYSYEQYF	TGCGCCAGCAGTGAGTCGTACTCCTACGAGCAGTACTTC
TRBD1	TRBV27	few	TRBJ1-6	CASSRDSYSPLHF	TGTGCCAGCAGTAGGGACAGTTATTCACCCCTCCACTTT
-	TRBV7-2	-	TRBJ1-1	CASSPLGHDTEAFF	TGTGCCAGCAGCCCCCTCGGACATGACACTGAAGCTTTCTTT
-	TRBV7-3	-	TRBJ2-5	CASRSLDSETQYF	TGTGCCAGCAGGTCCTTAGATTCGGAGACCCAGTACTTC
TRBD1	TRBV6-6	few	TRBJ1-1	CASSYSVTGGAAEAFF	TGTGCCAGCAGTTACTCGGTGACAGGGGGCGCCGCTGAAGCTTTCTTT
-	TRBV2	-	TRBJ1-1	CASKRDINTEAFF	TGTGCCAGCAAGCGGGACATAAACACTGAAGCTTTCTTT
-	TRBV5-1	-	TRBJ1-5	CASLQENQPQHF	TGCGCCAGTCTTCAGGAAAATCAGCCCCAGCATTTT
-	TRBV3-1/TRBV3-2	-	TRBJ1-2	CASSQGASGDGYTF	TGTGCCAGCAGCCAGGGAGCCTCCGGGGATGGCTACACCTTC
TRBD2	TRBV11-2	once	TRBJ2-7	CASSSPRGRGVRNEQYF	TGTGCCAGCAGCTCACCCCGTGGGAGGGGAGTTAGGAACGAGCAGTACTTC
-	TRBV28	-	TRBJ1-1	CASKHTEAFF	TGTGCCAGCAAGCACACTGAAGCTTTCTTT
TRBD1	TRBV18	-	TRBJ1-5	CASSPPEQGKENQPQHF	TGTGCCAGCTCACCACCGGAACAGGGGAAGGAAAATCAGCCCCAGCATTTT
-	TRBV5-1	once	TRBJ1-2	CASSLSTGFGYTF	TGCGCCAGCAGCTTATCGACAGGCTTCGGCTACACCTTC
TRBD2	TRBV28	-	TRBJ2-1	CASSPSGRGENEQFF	TGTGCCAGCAGTCCAAGCGGGAGGGGGGAAAATGAGCAGTTCTTC
TRBD1	TRBV7-2	-	TRBJ1-2	CASSLARTGNPYGYTF	TGTGCCAGCAGCTTAGCCCGGACAGGAAACCCCTATGGCTACACCTTC
TRBD2	TRBV2	-	TRBJ2-5	CASSDPRGLAGGPQETQYF	TGTGCCAGCAGTGATCCCCGTGGACTAGCGGGGGGACCCCAAGAGACCCAGTACTTC
-	TRBV6-5	-	TRBJ2-7	CASGGHQRYEQYF	TGTGCCAGCGGGGGCCATCAACGCTACGAGCAGTACTTC
TRBD1	TRBV7-3	-	TRBJ1-1	CASSLQQGGEAFF	TGTGCCAGCAGCTTGCAACAGGGGGGTGAAGCTTTCTTT
TRBD1	TRBV29-1	few	TRBJ1-1	CSVGTGDTEAFF	TGCAGCGTTGGGACAGGGGACACTGAAGCTTTCTTT
-	TRBV30	-	TRBJ1-1	CAWRGLNTEAFF	TGTGCCTGGAGGGGGCTGAACACTGAAGCTTTCTTT
-	TRBV20-1	-	TRBJ2-5	CSASLVLVGGTQYF	TGCAGTGCTAGTCTAGTACTAGTCGGTGGGACCCAGTACTTC
-	TRBV7-9	few	TRBJ2-4	CASSITSSKNIQYF	TGTGCCAGCAGCATCACAAGTTCCAAAAACATTCAGTACTTC
TRBD1	TRBV13	-	TRBJ1-2	CASSEDRANYGYTF	TGTGCCAGCAGCGAAGACAGGGCGAACTATGGCTACACCTTC
TRBD2	TRBV5-4	-	TRBJ2-7	CASSWGSSGGYEQYF	TGTGCCAGCAGCTGGGGGAGTAGCGGGGGCTACGAGCAGTACTTC
TRBD1	TRBV9	once	TRBJ1-2	CASSRRQGDTPITF	TGTGCCAGCAGCCGGCGACAGGGGGATACTCCCATCACCTTC
TRBD1	TRBV5-1	-	TRBJ2-7	CASSLTWDSEQYF	TGCGCCAGCAGCCTCACTTGGGACAGCGAGCAGTACTTC
-	TRBV7-2	-	TRBJ1-2	CASSSSGNYGYTF	TGTGCCAGCAGCTCCTCAGGGAACTATGGCTACACCTTC
-	TRBV18	-	TRBJ1-1	CASSQDKNTEAFF	TGTGCCAGCTCACAAGACAAGAACACTGAAGCTTTCTTT
-	TRBV7-2	-	TRBJ1-5	CASSLLGGAGVDQPQHF	TGTGCCAGCAGCTTACTAGGCGGGGCCGGGGTCGATCAGCCCCAGCATTTT
TRBD2	TRBV11-2	-	TRBJ2-1	CASSLGPGLAAVSYNEQFF	TGTGCCAGCAGCTTAGGCCCGGGACTAGCGGCCGTCTCCTACAATGAGCAGTTCTTC
TRBD1	TRBV5-1	-	TRBJ2-1	CASSLDWTGSSYNEQFF	TGCGCCAGCAGCTTGGACTGGACAGGGAGTTCCTACAATGAGCAGTTCTTC
-	TRBV5-8	-	TRBJ2-6	CASSLVYSGANVLTF	TGTGCCAGCAGCTTGGTCTACTCTGGGGCCAACGTCCTGACTTTC
TRBD2	TRBV3-1/TRBV3-2	-	TRBJ2-3	CASRAGVTQYF	TGTGCCAGCCGGGCGGGAGTCACGCAGTATTTT
-	TRBV10-3	-	TRBJ1-6	CAISEGQIPDNSPLHF	TGTGCCATCAGTGAAGGACAGATACCTGATAATTCACCCCTCCACTTT
-	TRBV5-5	-	TRBJ2-7	CASSSRASTYEQYF	TGTGCCAGCAGCAGCAGGGCCTCTACCTACGAGCAGTACTTC
TRBD1	TRBV7-2	-	TRBJ2-5	CASSLGPDRAEETQYF	TGTGCCAGCAGCTTAGGTCCGGACAGGGCTGAAGAGACCCAGTACTTC
TRBD1	TRBV19	-	TRBJ1-2	CASSIRDSARTF	TGTGCCAGTAGCATTAGGGACAGCGCTAGGACCTTC
-	TRBV29-1	-	TRBJ2-1	CSVVGGGTGSYNEQFF	TGCAGCGTTGTTGGGGGCGGTACTGGCTCCTACAATGAGCAGTTCTTC
TRBD1	TRBV10-1	-	TRBJ1-1	CASSESIGTGGTEAFF	TGCGCCAGCAGTGAGTCGATTGGGACAGGGGGGACTGAAGCTTTCTTT
-	TRBV30	-	TRBJ2-2	CALQGTGELFF	TGTGCCTTACAGGGAACCGGGGAGCTGTTTTTT
-	TRBV6-6	-	TRBJ2-7	CASSYHADSYEQYF	TGTGCCAGCAGTTACCATGCGGACTCCTACGAGCAGTACTTC
-	TRBV2	-	TRBJ1-4	CASRGDQEKLFF	TGTGCCAGCAGGGGAGACCAAGAAAAACTGTTTTTT
TRBD1	TRBV7-7	-	TRBJ2-5	CASSRRDRGGQETQYF	TGTGCCAGCAGCCGCCGAGACAGGGGGGGTCAAGAGACCCAGTACTTC
TRBD1	TRBV6-5	-	TRBJ2-7	CASSYGQGRYEQYF	TGTGCCAGCAGCTACGGACAGGGGCGCTACGAGCAGTACTTC
-	TRBV24-1	once	TRBJ2-5	CATSAATGRETQYF	TGTGCCACCAGTGCCGCGACAGGCAGGGAGACCCAGTACTTC
-	TRBV27	-	TRBJ1-2	CASSLGQGSRSMNGYTF	TGTGCCAGCAGTTTAGGGCAGGGTTCACGCTCTATGAATGGCTACACCTTC
-	TRBV28	-	TRBJ1-1	CASSPEMNTEAFF	TGTGCCAGCAGCCCTGAGATGAACACTGAAGCTTTCTTT
-	TRBV28	-	TRBJ1-2	CASSLQGSVPGYTF	TGTGCCAGCAGTTTGCAGGGATCAGTCCCTGGCTACACCTTC
TRBD1	TRBV18	-	TRBJ1-2	CASSRGQELYGYTF	TGTGCCAGCTCACGAGGACAGGAACTCTATGGCTACACCTTC
TRBD1	TRBV27	once	TRBJ1-5	CASSPDRGNRNQPQHF	TGTGCCAGCAGCCCGGACAGGGGAAATCGCAATCAGCCCCAGCATTTT
-	TRBV7-2	-	TRBJ1-2	CASSARVSYGYTF	TGTGCCAGCAGCGCCCGGGTCTCCTATGGCTACACCTTC
-	TRBV11-1	-	TRBJ2-1	CASSLLLEFDNEQFF	TGTGCCAGCAGCTTATTACTAGAGTTTGACAATGAGCAGTTCTTC
-	TRBV4-1	-	TRBJ2-1	CASSQVFQGNEQFF	TGCGCCAGCAGCCAAGTCTTTCAGGGCAATGAGCAGTTCTTC
-	TRBV5-5	-	TRBJ1-1	CASSNDWNTEAFF	TGTGCCAGCAGCAACGACTGGAACACTGAAGCTTTCTTT
TRBD1	TRBV6-5	-	TRBJ1-1	CASSDSGTGVMEAFF	TGTGCCAGCAGCGACTCCGGGACAGGGGTAATGGAAGCTTTCTTT
-	TRBV7-2	-	TRBJ1-5	CASSFQANQPQHF	TGTGCCAGCAGCTTCCAGGCCAATCAGCCCCAGCATTTT
TRBD1	TRBV19	-	TRBJ1-6	CASSVQGQGDSPLHF	TGTGCCAGTAGCGTCCAGGGACAGGGGGATTCACCCCTCCACTTT
TRBD2	TRBV5-6	-	TRBJ2-5	CASSRSSGSGRETQYF	TGTGCCAGCAGCCGATCTAGCGGGAGTGGGCGGGAGACCCAGTACTTC